This TCR beta chain is from a study of OX40 agonist ivuxolimab in advanced cancers. Across the whole study: Participants, 65% to 85% male, averaged 60 years of age, ranging from 23 to 79. Eligibility rules accepted prior anti-PD-1, anti-PD-L1 or anti-CTLA-4 therapy, and around 44% had some.

Clones were sequenced by immunoSEQ multiplex PCR, and TCRdb holds only the in-frame ones, with some missing. The table shows nearly 70,000 clones, with 80% to 90% occurring only once. This CDR3 comprises 15 residues. Germline CDR1 is SNHLY and CDR2 is FYNNEI. Findings of the study overall: Certain nonresponders additionally had low normalized T-cell clonal expansion.

With respect to this clone: Its target is unknown.

The origin of this receptor is an adult with an advanced solid tumor such as melanoma, head and neck, liver or kidney cancer. The chain combines TRBV2 with TRBJ1-6; no reliable D call. This specimen was CD4+ or CD8+ T cells sorted from blood, taken in a trial of the OX40 agonist ivuxolimab. Here the CDR3 reads CAVRTLEVNNSPLHF. DNA of the CDR3: TGTGCTGTCCGGACTCTTGAGGTGAATAATTCACCCCTCCACTTT.